Each of the 30 T cell receptor beta chains below was sequenced from the same sample in a study of T cell responses to AZD1222 COVID-19 vaccine. TCRdb's copy holds only in-frame clones and misses some; the assay was immunoSEQ multiplex PCR. This sample has roughly 120,000 clones, with 80% to 95% found just once. Material: peripheral blood, obtained 28 days after the second AZD1222 dose. The receptors originated from an adult who received the AZD1222 COVID-19 vaccine.

The chain recombines TRBV5-1 with TRBJ2-3, with 8 bases aligning to TRBD2. The V gene's germline CDR1 is SGHRS and CDR2 YFSETQ. V lost 3 bases and J lost 0; bases outside the gene matches: 12. This CDR3 comprises 18 residues. The CDR3 loop reads CASSSFDSSGLSTDTQYF. CDR3 sequence (DNA): TGCGCCAGCAGCTCTTTCGACTCTAGCGGGTTGAGCACAGATACGCAGTATTTT.

This clone was seen once. The V and J genes are TRBV7-2 and TRBJ1-5, with D maybe TRBD1 (6 bases). Germline V gives CDR1 SGHTA, CDR2 FQGNSA. V was trimmed by 1 base and J by 4 bases, leaving 11 bases between them. The CDR3 sequence is 15 residues long. The CDR3 here is CASSLVRGLNQPQHF. The CDR3 nucleotides are TGTGCCAGCAGCTTAGTCAGGGGCCTAAATCAGCCCCAGCATTTT.

This clone was seen once. J is TRBJ1-1 and V is TRBV18, with 7 positions matching TRBD1. V dropped 5 bases and J dropped 11; count of bases not matched to a gene: 8. This CDR3 has 12 amino acids. The germline V gene encodes CDR1 KGHSH and CDR2 LQKENI. CDR3 in amino acids: CASSARQGMAFF. Here the CDR3 DNA reads TGTGCCAGCTCAGCGAGACAGGGAATGGCTTTCTTT.

The V call is TRBV11-3, the J call TRBJ2-3; D call uncertain. The CDR3 extends over 14 amino acids. Germline V gene lookup returns CDR1 SGHNT and CDR2 YENEEA. Trimming cost V 1 base and J 1 base, with 6 bases left between them. The CDR3 reads CASSLGVGTDTQYF. CDR3 DNA: TGTGCCAGCAGCTTAGGAGTGGGCACAGATACGCAGTATTTT. Full variable domain (missing parts from reference TRBV11-3 and TRBJ2-3): EAGVVQSPRYKIIEKKQPVAFWCNPISGHNTLYWYLQNLGQGPELLIRYENEEAVDDSQLPKDRFSAERLKGVDSTLKIQPAELGDSAVYLCASSLGVGTDTQYFGPGTRLTVL.

J is TRBJ2-3 and V is TRBV19, with 9 bases identical to TRBD2. Germline CDR1 and CDR2: LNHDA and SQIVND (reference sequence). With V trimmed by 7 bases and J by 2 bases, 4 bases remained unmatched. There are 14 residues in the CDR3. The DNA of the CDR3 is TGTGCCAGTACCGAGCGGGGGGACACAGATACGCAGTATTTT. Encoded protein: CASTERGDTDTQYF. Full variable domain (remainder filled in from reference TRBV19 and TRBJ2-3): DGGITQSPKYLFRKEGQNVTLSCEQNLNHDAMYWYRQDPGQGLRLIYYSQIVNDFQKGDIAEGYSVSREKKESFPLTVTSAQKNPTAFYLCASTERGDTDTQYFGPGTRLTVL.

V gene TRBV28 combines with J gene TRBJ2-3; TRBD2 matches at 8 bases. Germline V lookup: CDR1 MDHEN, CDR2 SYDVKM. The trim removed 4 bases at V and 3 bases at J, leaving 3 bases unmatched. The CDR3 spans 14 residues. CDR3 loop: CASSSREGTDTQYF. CDR3 coding DNA: TGTGCCAGCAGTTCACGGGAGGGGACAGATACGCAGTATTTT.

V gene TRBV4-1 combines with J gene TRBJ2-3; weak D call: TRBD1 (5 bases). Germline CDR1 reads MGHRA; CDR2 reads YSYEKL. This CDR3 is built from 18 residues. V shed 0 bases and J shed 6 bases, with 22 bases lying between them. CDR3 sequence (DNA): TGCGCCAGCAGCCAAGATCAGTTGAATCTAGGGGCTCCGGATACGCAGTATTTT. Translating gives CASSQDQLNLGAPDTQYF.

This clone occurred once. The gene calls are TRBV6-8 and TRBJ2-5; D remains unclear. The germline CDR1 and CDR2 sequences are MNHGY and SAAAGT. This CDR3 has 15 residues. Between the trimmed V and J ends, which lost 2 bases and 0 bases, there was a span of 10 bases. In DNA form, the CDR3 reads TGTGCCAGCAGTTACGGGAAGTTCTACCAAGAGACCCAGTACTTC. This codes for CASSYGKFYQETQYF.

The chain links TRBV19 to TRBJ2-7, with 7 bases fitting TRBD1. Trimming took 5 bases from V and 3 from J; bases not matched to a gene: 7. The CDR3 runs 14 residues. The germline V gene has CDR1 LNHDA and CDR2 SQIVND (reference sequence). CDR3 DNA: TGTGCCAGTAGTCGAAGGGACAGAGGCTACGAGCAGTACTTC. Protein: CASSRRDRGYEQYF. Looking up the rest from reference TRBV19 and TRBJ2-7 gives the full variable domain: DGGITQSPKYLFRKEGQNVTLSCEQNLNHDAMYWYRQDPGQGLRLIYYSQIVNDFQKGDIAEGYSVSREKKESFPLTVTSAQKNPTAFYLCASSRRDRGYEQYFGPGTRLTVT.

The genes are TRBV10-3 and TRBJ1-2; D is unresolved. This CDR3 is 12 amino acids long. Germline CDR1 reads ENHRY; CDR2 reads SYGVKD. With 3 bases removed from V and 8 bases from J, the gap between germline ends came to 10 bases. The CDR3 protein is CAISDSGPGYTF. The CDR3 nucleotides are TGTGCCATCAGTGATTCCGGGCCCGGCTACACCTTC.

This chain joins TRBV6-5 and TRBJ1-2; 7 bases map to TRBD1. With V trimmed by 5 bases and J by 3 bases, 3 bases remained unmatched. The germline V gene encodes CDR1 MNHEY and CDR2 SVGAGI. This CDR3 contains 13 residues. CDR3: CASSPGTDYGYTF. The CDR3 DNA follows: TGTGCCAGCAGTCCCGGGACAGACTATGGCTACACCTTC.

CDR3 nucleotides: TGTGCCAGCAGATCCGGGACGGGTAACAATAAGCAGTACTTC. This translates into CASRSGTGNNKQYF. The chain links TRBV6-1 to TRBJ2-7; D could derive from TRBD1 or TRBD2 (5 bases each). Germline V gives CDR1 MNHNS, CDR2 SASEGT. V was trimmed by 6 bases and J by 8 bases, leaving 20 bases between them. This CDR3 spans 14 amino acids.

V and J are TRBV28 and TRBJ1-1; 10 nucleotides match TRBD1. In germline, CDR1 is MDHEN, CDR2 SYDVKM. V was clipped by 5 bases and J by 2 bases; unmatched bases: 5. This CDR3 has 15 residues. CDR3 residues: CASSNPTGGNTEAFF. CDR3 nucleotide sequence: TGTGCCAGCAGTAACCCGACAGGGGGCAACACTGAAGCTTTCTTT.

This sequence joins TRBV18 and TRBJ1-1, with TRBD1 as a possible D gene (5 bases). This CDR3 spans 15 amino acids. The germline V gene has CDR1 KGHSH and CDR2 LQKENI. V was cut by 2 bases and J by 0 bases, with 10 bases left in between. For the CDR3, the DNA is TGTGCCAGCTCACCATCCAGGGAGATGAACACTGAAGCTTTCTTT. It specifies CASSPSREMNTEAFF.

This chain joins TRBV6-9 and TRBJ1-4; D is undetermined. The CDR3 loop spans 17 amino acids. CDR1 is MNHGY and CDR2 is SVAAGI in the germline V gene. Trimming removed 5 bases at V and 4 bases at J, with 20 bases between. The CDR3 region has the DNA TGTGCCAGCAGTACCGGGCTCATCGAGCGCTTTAATGAAAAACTGTTTTTT. Translation: CASSTGLIERFNEKLFF.

The rearrangement links TRBV28 to TRBJ2-7; D uncertain. The germline CDR1 and CDR2 sequences are MDHEN and SYDVKM. The CDR3 loop spans 15 amino acids. V was cut by 2 bases and J by 3 bases, with 14 bases left in between. The CDR3 loop is CASSLMKAIGYEQYF. In nucleotides, the CDR3 is TGTGCCAGCAGTTTAATGAAGGCAATAGGCTACGAGCAGTACTTC.

This clone appeared once. The chain carries TRBV5-1 and TRBJ1-3; D is possibly TRBD1 (6 bases). The CDR3 is made up of 17 amino acids. The V end was cut by 5 bases, the J end by 0 bases, with 18 bases between. The V gene's germline CDR1 is SGHRS and CDR2 YFSETQ. CDR3 sequence reads: CASRTGIGGLSGNTIYF. For the CDR3, the DNA is TGCGCCAGCAGGACAGGCATTGGAGGTCTCTCTGGAAACACCATATATTTT.

This chain joins TRBV5-1 and TRBJ2-1; TRBD2 agrees at 8 bases. V shed 3 bases, J shed 10 bases, and the junction held 6 bases outside the gene matches. The germline V gene encodes CDR1 SGHRS and CDR2 YFSETQ. This CDR3 has 13 residues. This CDR3 reads CASSSLAVEEQFF. CDR3 bases: TGCGCCAGCAGCTCACTAGCGGTGGAGGAGCAGTTCTTC. The entire variable domain, with the rest obtained from reference TRBV5-1 and TRBJ2-1, is as follows: KAGVTQTPRYLIKTRGQQVTLSCSPISGHRSVSWYQQTPGQGLQFLFEYFSETQRNKGNFPGRFSGRQFSNSRSEMNVSTLELGDSALYLCASSSLAVEEQFFGPGTRLTVL.

The rearrangement joins TRBV6-5 to TRBJ2-6, with D unresolved. CDR1 is MNHEY, CDR2 SVGAGI, per germline. The V gene lost 5 bases and the J gene lost 3 bases, with 11 bases spanning the gap. There are 15 residues in the CDR3. This CDR3 is CASSPTSGGANVLTF. The CDR3 DNA reads as TGTGCCAGCAGTCCCACCTCGGGTGGGGCCAACGTCCTGACTTTC.

The chain has TRBV5-1 and TRBJ1-2, with 11 bases fitting TRBD1. Germline CDR1 is SGHRS and CDR2 is YFSETQ. Trimming removed 0 bases from V and 4 bases from J; junction bases left unmatched: 5. The CDR3 has 16 residues. The CDR3 is CASSLVVGQGGYGYTF. The CDR3 DNA reads TGCGCCAGCAGCTTGGTAGTGGGACAGGGGGGCTATGGCTACACCTTC.

The chain uses TRBV7-9 and TRBJ1-1; D ambiguous. Trimming removed 5 bases from V and 0 bases from J, with 13 bases in between. Germline V gives CDR1 SEHNR, CDR2 FQNEAQ (reference sequence). CDR3 length: 15 residues. In DNA, the CDR3 is TGTGCCAGCAGCACCATGGCTACTATGAACACTGAAGCTTTCTTT. It codes for CASSTMATMNTEAFF.

The rearrangement uses TRBV28 and TRBJ2-1, with 9 bases lining up with TRBD1. V was pared by 4 bases and J by 6 bases, with 4 bases of the junction left unmatched. This CDR3 region has 14 residues. Germline assignment: CDR1 MDHEN and CDR2 SYDVKM. Written as DNA, the CDR3 is TGTGCCAGCAGTTGGGGGACAGGGCCCAATGAGCAGTTCTTC. Translated: CASSWGTGPNEQFF.

CDR3 DNA sequence: TGTGCCATCAGTGCCAGCGGGGACTCCTACAATGAGCAGTTCTTC. Protein sequence: CAISASGDSYNEQFF. J is TRBJ2-1 and V is TRBV10-3; TRBD2 agrees at 7 bases. J gave up 0 bases and V 4 bases, and 3 bases lay outside the gene matches. The CDR3 totals 15 residues. Germline assignment: CDR1 ENHRY and CDR2 SYGVKD.

This clone was seen just once. V is TRBV3-1 (or the pseudogene TRBV3-2) and J is TRBJ2-7, with 8 nucleotides matching TRBD2. J was trimmed by 3 bases and V by 0 bases; bases with no gene match: 4. CDR3 length equals 15 residues. The V gene's germline CDR1 is LGHDT and CDR2 YNNKEL (reference sequence). The CDR3: CASSQDLAGGYEQYF. The CDR3 DNA follows: TGTGCCAGCAGCCAAGATTTGGCGGGGGGCTACGAGCAGTACTTC.

A remark on this clone: Additional DNA sequences in this sample encode the identical CDR3. J is TRBJ2-3 and V is TRBV19; D may be TRBD1 or TRBD2 (5 bases each). The CDR3 has 14 residues. V was trimmed by 2 bases and J by 2 bases, leaving 8 bases between them. Germline CDR1 is LNHDA and CDR2 is SQIVND (reference sequence). The CDR3, as DNA: TGTGCCAGTAGTATATGGGGGACCACAGATACGCAGTATTTT. Encoded protein: CASSIWGTTDTQYF.

The V call is TRBV4-2, the J call TRBJ2-1; D call uncertain. The length of the CDR3 is 16 residues. The V end was cut by 0 bases, the J end by 0 bases, with 9 bases between. The germline gives CDR1 LGHNA, CDR2 YNFKEQ. DNA for the CDR3: TGTGCCAGCAGCCAAGATTACGGGTACTCCTACAATGAGCAGTTCTTC. Protein sequence: CASSQDYGYSYNEQFF.

The rearrangement joins TRBV5-1 to TRBJ2-1; perhaps TRBD2 as D (6 bases). The CDR3 is made up of 14 amino acids. V was cut by 0 bases and J by 7 bases, with 11 bases left in between. The germline V gene encodes CDR1 SGHRS and CDR2 YFSETQ. The chain's CDR3 is CASSLALAANEQFF. CDR3 nucleotides: TGCGCCAGCAGCTTGGCCTTAGCGGCGAATGAGCAGTTCTTC. The whole variable domain, remainder taken from reference TRBV5-1 and TRBJ2-1, is KAGVTQTPRYLIKTRGQQVTLSCSPISGHRSVSWYQQTPGQGLQFLFEYFSETQRNKGNFPGRFSGRQFSNSRSEMNVSTLELGDSALYLCASSLALAANEQFFGPGTRLTVL.

CDR3 nucleotides: TGTGCCAGCAGTACGACAGCGAACACTGAAGCTTTCTTT. It specifies CASSTTANTEAFF. This rearrangement joins TRBV11-2 to TRBJ1-1, with a tentative D call TRBD1 (5 bases). Germline values: CDR1 SGHAT, CDR2 FQNNGV. Trimming cost V 6 bases and J 1 base, with 9 bases left between them. CDR3 length: 13 residues.

Here the CDR3 DNA reads TGCGCCAGCAGCTTGTGGCCTCCGGAGACCCAGTACTTC. Amino acid sequence: CASSLWPPETQYF. The chain is built from TRBV5-1 and TRBJ2-5; no clear D gene. The V and J ends lost 1 base and 5 bases respectively, with 9 bases between them. CDR1 and CDR2 (germline): SGHRS, YFSETQ. The CDR3 length is 13 residues.

The table lists this clone with a count of one. This sequence joins TRBV20-1 and TRBJ1-5; no clear D. Germline CDR1 DFQATT, CDR2 SNEGSKA (reference sequence). The CDR3 has 16 residues. V lost 3 bases and J lost 2, with 17 bases in between. CDR3 sequence reads: CSASFIGVRGNQPQHF. The CDR3 nucleotides read TGCAGTGCTAGTTTTATTGGGGTGAGGGGCAATCAGCCCCAGCATTTT.